This passage covers 14 T cell receptor beta chains from one sample sequenced in a study. MiXCR, run by TCRdb on the RT-PCR reads, gives a single entry per CDR3 protein. In the table there are fewer than 800,000 distinct CDR3 sequences, 14% of which are singletons. Sequencing used memory CD4+ T cells from blood. Receptor source: a female donor in good health, serving as a healthy control.

There are a few counts of this clonotype. The chain recombines TRBV5-4 with TRBJ1-3; D possibly corresponds to TRBD1 (5 bases). This CDR3 is 16 amino acids long. CDR1 and CDR2 (germline): SGHNT, YYREEE (reference sequence). Trimming shortened V by 1 base and J by 0 bases, and 11 bases separated the two germline ends. Here the CDR3 reads CASSLTGLGSGNTIYF. CDR3 coding DNA: TGTGCCAGCAGCTTGACAGGCCTGGGCTCTGGAAACACCATATATTTT.

This clonotype was recorded at least ten times. The chain combines TRBV29-1 with TRBJ2-1; 7 nucleotides line up with TRBD2. Germline CDR1 and CDR2: SQVTM and ANQGSEA. The CDR3 sequence is 14 residues long. J gave up 3 bases and V 3 bases, and 5 bases lay outside the gene matches. DNA of the CDR3: TGCAGCGTTGATTGGGCTAGCGGCTACAATGAGCAGTTCTTC. Protein product: CSVDWASGYNEQFF.

Many counts were recorded for this clonotype. The chain combines TRBV6-5 with TRBJ2-5; D unresolved. Per the germline V gene, CDR1 is MNHEY and CDR2 is SVGAGI. V lost 0 bases, J lost 3 bases, and 8 bases lay in between. The CDR3 length is 14 residues. CDR3 loop: CASSYSSTEETQYF. CDR3 bases: TGTGCCAGCAGTTACTCGAGCACAGAAGAGACCCAGTACTTC.

This clonotype was found a few times. The rearrangement uses TRBV7-9 and TRBJ2-1; TRBD2 is a possible D gene (5 bases). Germline V gives CDR1 SEHNR, CDR2 FQNEAQ (reference sequence). The CDR3 is 15 residues long. Trimming stripped 5 bases from V and 2 bases from J, with 13 bases between. CDR3 DNA: TGTGCCAGCAGCCCACACCGGGGTACCTACAATGAGCAGTTCTTC. Its translation: CASSPHRGTYNEQFF.

In its sample, this clonotype was seen a few times. The chain couples TRBV2 to TRBJ2-1; 13 bases are a match to TRBD2. In germline, CDR1 is SNHLY, CDR2 FYNNEI. After removal of 0 bases from V and 4 bases from J, the junction contained 9 bases not matched to a gene. The CDR3 has 19 residues. In DNA form, the CDR3 reads TGTGCCAGCAGTGAAGCGCGGAGGACTAGCGGGAGTTTGTACAATGAGCAGTTCTTC. It encodes CASSEARRTSGSLYNEQFF.

This rearrangement joins TRBV27 to TRBJ1-6, with 9 bases fitting TRBD1. Looked up from germline, CDR1 is MNHEY and CDR2 is SMNVEV (reference sequence). This CDR3 has 17 amino acids. V lost 2 bases and J lost 8; bases outside the gene matches: 10. Here the CDR3 DNA reads TGTGCCAGCAGTTTAAGGTTCCCGACAGGGGGGGATTCACCCCTCCACTTT. Amino acid sequence: CASSLRFPTGGDSPLHF.

This clonotype was observed many times. The rearrangement joins TRBV4-2 to TRBJ2-1; D may be TRBD2 (6 bases). Germline values: CDR1 LGHNA, CDR2 YNFKEQ. V lost 1 base and J lost 7, with 11 bases in between. CDR3 size: 14 residues. The CDR3 is CASSQVTGGNEQFF. The CDR3 DNA follows: TGTGCCAGCAGCCAAGTAACAGGAGGGAATGAGCAGTTCTTC.

CDR3 DNA sequence: TGCAGTGTCCCGGGAACCTCCTACAATGAGCAGTTCTTC. This encodes CSVPGTSYNEQFF. The rearrangement joins TRBV20-1 to TRBJ2-1; tentative D call: TRBD2 (5 bases). V lost 7 bases and J 0 bases, leaving 10 bases between the germline ends. CDR1 is DFQATT, CDR2 SNEGSKA, per germline (reference sequence). This CDR3 contains 13 residues.

The table lists this clonotype with a few counts. V is TRBV7-2 and J is TRBJ1-2, with a possible D match to TRBD1 (6 bases). The V and J ends lost 5 bases and 4 bases respectively, with 14 bases between them. The CDR3 runs to 14 residues. Germline assignment: CDR1 SGHTA and CDR2 FQGNSA. The CDR3 coding sequence is TGTGCCAGCAGCATTCACGGACAGTCCTATGGCTACACCTTC. Residues: CASSIHGQSYGYTF.

The chain links TRBV6-2 or TRBV6-3 to TRBJ2-7; TRBD1 matches at 9 bases. In germline, CDR1 is MNHEY, CDR2 SVGEGT. The CDR3 runs to 14 residues. Trimming at V came to 7 bases and at J to 4 bases, leaving 8 bases not matched to a gene. The CDR3 DNA reads as TGTGCCAGCACCCCATTGGGGACAGGGTACGAGCAGTACTTC. This gives the protein CASTPLGTGYEQYF.

J is TRBJ2-5 and V is TRBV11-2, with 12 bases that match TRBD2. Germline CDR1 is SGHAT and CDR2 is FQNNGV. V lost 2 bases and J lost 5; bases outside the gene matches: 9. CDR3 size: 17 residues. As DNA, the CDR3 is TGTGCCAGCAGCTTACAGAGGCTAGCGGGAGGGCCGGAGACCCAGTACTTC. Protein sequence: CASSLQRLAGGPETQYF.

This clonotype was seen a handful of times. The genes are TRBV25-1 and TRBJ2-5, with a possible D match to TRBD2 (6 bases). The CDR3 is made up of 14 amino acids. Germline assignment: CDR1 MGHDK and CDR2 SYGVNS. V lost 3 bases, J lost 4 bases, and 12 bases lay in between. Here the CDR3 DNA reads TGTGCCAGCAGTGAGGAGGGGTCGGGAGAGACCCAGTACTTC. Translated, it gives CASSEEGSGETQYF. Drawing the rest from reference TRBV25-1 and TRBJ2-5, the complete variable domain is EADIYQTPRYLVIGTGKKITLECSQTMGHDKMYWYQQDPGMELHLIHYSYGVNSTEKGDLSSESTVSRIRTEHFPLTLESARPSHTSQYLCASSEEGSGETQYFGPGTRLLVL.

The sample holds one count of this clonotype. The gene calls are TRBV9 and TRBJ1-1; 7 positions agree with TRBD1. In germline, CDR1 is SGDLS, CDR2 YYNGEE. The ends lost 3 bases at V and 5 bases at J; junction bases unmatched: 7. The CDR3 extends over 14 amino acids. CDR3 nucleotide sequence: TGTGCCAGCAGCGGCACACAGGGGAGGACTGAAGCTTTCTTT. This translates into CASSGTQGRTEAFF.

The gene calls are TRBV4-1 and TRBJ2-1, with 12 bases matching TRBD2. The CDR3 runs 16 residues. Germline lookup yields CDR1 MGHRA and CDR2 YSYEKL. The J segment lost 10 bases and the V segment lost 1 base, leaving 8 bases of the junction unmatched. The CDR3 nucleotides are TGCGCCAGCAGCCAAGCCGGGACTAGCGGGTTCGCGGAGCAGTTCTTC. Translation: CASSQAGTSGFAEQFF.